This T cell receptor beta chain derives from a study of graft-versus-host responses after intestinal transplantation. About the study: Anti-thymocyte globulin induction was given to all recipients, followed by tacrolimus and steroids for roughly three years.

The data were produced by immunoSEQ multiplex PCR, yet TCRdb's version contains in-frame clones alone and is incomplete. The sample consists of approximately 85,000 clones, more than 85% of them appearing once. Worth noting for this clone: The antigen is undetermined.

Germline CDR1 and CDR2: SGHAT and FQNNGV. Trimming cost V 6 bases and J 2 bases; bases outside gene matches: 7. There are 15 residues in the CDR3. Whole-study findings and limits: Among recipient marrow samples, GvH clones were found; some appeared first in ileum or blood.

The TCR sequence derives from a human donor who was the organ donor for an intestinal transplant. The chain combines TRBV11-2 with TRBJ2-7, with 10 bases identical to TRBD2. The sequencing used unstimulated CD8+ T cells sorted from spleen or lymph node cells, collected before transplant. For the CDR3, the DNA is TGTGCCAGCAGTCCACTAGCGGGACTACCCTACGAGCAGTACTTC. Protein sequence: CASSPLAGLPYEQYF. The whole variable domain, remainder taken from reference TRBV11-2 and TRBJ2-7, is EAGVAQSPRYKIIEKRQSVAFWCNPISGHATLYWYQQILGQGPKLLIQFQNNGVVDDSQLPKDRFSAERLKGVDSTLKIQPAKLEDSAVYLCASSPLAGLPYEQYFGPGTRLTVT.